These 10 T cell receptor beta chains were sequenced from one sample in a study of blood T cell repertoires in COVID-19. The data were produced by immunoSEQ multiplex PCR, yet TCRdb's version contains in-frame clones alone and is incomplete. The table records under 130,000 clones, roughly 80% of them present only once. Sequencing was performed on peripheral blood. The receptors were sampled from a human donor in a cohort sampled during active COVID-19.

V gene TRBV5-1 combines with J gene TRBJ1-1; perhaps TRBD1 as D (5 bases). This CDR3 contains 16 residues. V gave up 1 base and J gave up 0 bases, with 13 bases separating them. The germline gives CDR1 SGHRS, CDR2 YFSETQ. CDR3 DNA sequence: TGCGCCAGCAGCTTGCAACCAGGGTTACTGAACACTGAAGCTTTCTTT. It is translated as CASSLQPGLLNTEAFF.

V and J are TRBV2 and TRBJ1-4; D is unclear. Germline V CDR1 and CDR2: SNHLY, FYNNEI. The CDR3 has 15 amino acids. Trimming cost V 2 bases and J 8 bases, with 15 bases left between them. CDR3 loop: CASSELVVTREKLFF. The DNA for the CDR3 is TGTGCCAGCAGTGAACTAGTCGTGACGAGGGAAAAACTGTTTTTT.

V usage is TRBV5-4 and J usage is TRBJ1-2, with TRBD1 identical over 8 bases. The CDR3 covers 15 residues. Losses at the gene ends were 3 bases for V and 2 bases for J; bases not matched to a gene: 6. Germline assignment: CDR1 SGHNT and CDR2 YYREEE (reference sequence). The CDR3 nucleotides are TGTGCCAGCAGCTCGCCCCAGGGGGCGAACTATGGCTACACCTTC. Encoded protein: CASSSPQGANYGYTF.

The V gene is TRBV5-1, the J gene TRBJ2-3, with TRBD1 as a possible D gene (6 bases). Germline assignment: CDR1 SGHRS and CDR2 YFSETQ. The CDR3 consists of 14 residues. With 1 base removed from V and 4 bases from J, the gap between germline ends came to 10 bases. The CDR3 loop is CASSLQGRSDTQYF. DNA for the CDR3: TGCGCCAGCAGCTTGCAGGGGCGGTCAGATACGCAGTATTTT.

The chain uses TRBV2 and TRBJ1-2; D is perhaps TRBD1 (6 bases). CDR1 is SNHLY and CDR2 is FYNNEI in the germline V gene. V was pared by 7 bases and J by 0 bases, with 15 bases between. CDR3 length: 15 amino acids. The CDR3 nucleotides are TGTGCCAGCAACAGACAGGCCTCAGCTAACTATGGCTACACCTTC. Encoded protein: CASNRQASANYGYTF.

The CDR3 is CASSSLTGMETQYF. In DNA, the CDR3 is TGTGCCAGCAGCTCCCTGACGGGGATGGAGACCCAGTACTTC. The chain employs TRBV7-9 and TRBJ2-5; perhaps TRBD2 as D (5 bases). The CDR3 contains 14 residues. Germline V lookup: CDR1 SEHNR, CDR2 FQNEAQ (reference sequence). V was clipped by 4 bases and J by 5 bases, with 14 bases between them. Using reference TRBV7-9 and TRBJ2-5 for the parts outside the CDR3, the full variable domain is DTGVSQNPRHKITKRGQNVTFRCDPISEHNRLYWYRQTLGQGPEFLTYFQNEAQLEKSRLLSDRFSAERPKGSFSTLEIQRTEQGDSAMYLCASSSLTGMETQYFGPGTRLLVL.

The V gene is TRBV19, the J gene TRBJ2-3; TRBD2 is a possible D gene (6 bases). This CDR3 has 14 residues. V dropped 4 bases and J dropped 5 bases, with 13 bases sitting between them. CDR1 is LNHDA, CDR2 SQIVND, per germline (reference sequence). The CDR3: CASSKVAVRDTQYF. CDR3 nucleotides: TGTGCCAGTAGTAAAGTAGCGGTACGAGATACGCAGTATTTT.

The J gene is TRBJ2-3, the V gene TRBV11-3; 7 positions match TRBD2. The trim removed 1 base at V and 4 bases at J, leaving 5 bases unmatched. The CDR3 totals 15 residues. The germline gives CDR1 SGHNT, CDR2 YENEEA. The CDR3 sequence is CASSLVERGSDTQYF. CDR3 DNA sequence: TGTGCCAGCAGCTTAGTAGAGCGGGGTTCAGATACGCAGTATTTT.

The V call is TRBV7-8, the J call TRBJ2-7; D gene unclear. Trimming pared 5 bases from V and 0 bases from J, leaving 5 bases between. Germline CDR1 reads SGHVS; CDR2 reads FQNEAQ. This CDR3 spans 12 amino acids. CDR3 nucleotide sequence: TGTGCCAGCAGCCCTACCTCCTACGAGCAGTACTTC. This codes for CASSPTSYEQYF.

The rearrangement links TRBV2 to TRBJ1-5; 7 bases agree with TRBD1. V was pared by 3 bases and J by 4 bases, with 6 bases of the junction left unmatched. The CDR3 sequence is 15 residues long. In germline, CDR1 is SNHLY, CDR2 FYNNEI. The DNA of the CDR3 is TGTGCCAGCAGTGAGAGACAGGGAAAAAATCAGCCCCAGCATTTT. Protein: CASSERQGKNQPQHF.